This entry lists 22 T cell receptor beta chains sequenced from one sample in a study of cytomegalovirus exposure and HLA in healthy donors. The PCR had 60 Vbeta and 13 Jbeta primers. Only in-frame clones appear in the TCRdb table, and some are missing; sequencing was by immunoSEQ multiplex PCR. The sample gives about 140,000 clones, around 80% of which show up once; 3.3% is in the top ten. The sample consisted of PBMCs. These receptors were taken from a man in his forties in good health and CMV-seronegative.

The V call is TRBV5-1, the J call TRBJ2-7, with 10 nucleotides matching TRBD1. The length of the CDR3 is 13 residues. V lost 0 bases to trimming and J lost 6 bases; unmatched junction nucleotides: 0. Germline V CDR1 and CDR2: SGHRS, YFSETQ. The CDR3 loop reads CASSLGQGAEQYF. The DNA for the CDR3 is TGCGCCAGCAGCTTGGGACAGGGGGCCGAGCAGTACTTC.

This clone occurred a few times. V and J are TRBV5-1 and TRBJ1-5; D gene uncertain. Germline V lookup: CDR1 SGHRS, CDR2 YFSETQ. V lost 5 bases to trimming and J lost 5 bases, with 14 bases between them. The CDR3 loop spans 14 amino acids. This CDR3 is CASRPIPSDQPQHF. The CDR3 nucleotides are TGCGCCAGCAGGCCAATTCCGTCGGATCAGCCCCAGCATTTT.

The chain couples TRBV5-1 to TRBJ1-6; 8 bases line up with TRBD1. The CDR3 extends over 16 amino acids. V gave up 1 base and J gave up 7 bases; unmatched junction bases: 7. Looked up from germline, CDR1 is SGHRS and CDR2 is YFSETQ. The CDR3 loop is CASSLMPDRENSPLHF. The CDR3 nucleotides are TGCGCCAGCAGCTTGATGCCGGACAGGGAGAATTCACCCCTCCACTTT.

The rearrangement links TRBV5-5 to TRBJ2-7; a weak D match, TRBD1 (6 bases). V lost 4 bases and J 0 bases, leaving 8 bases between the germline ends. Per germline, CDR1 SGHKS and CDR2 YYEKEE (reference sequence). This CDR3 has 13 amino acids. The DNA for the CDR3 is TGTGCCAGCAGCCTGACAGGCTCCTACGAGCAGTACTTC. Protein sequence: CASSLTGSYEQYF.

This clone was observed once. Here the CDR3 reads CASSVLGESNQPQHF. CDR3 in DNA: TGTGCCAGCAGCGTCCTCGGTGAGAGCAATCAGCCCCAGCATTTT. This chain uses TRBV9 with TRBJ1-5; D gene unclear. Germline V CDR1 and CDR2: SGDLS, YYNGEE. V lost 2 bases and J 1 base, leaving 10 bases between the germline ends. The CDR3 runs 15 residues. Using reference TRBV9 and TRBJ1-5 for the parts outside the CDR3, the full variable domain is DSGVTQTPKHLITATGQRVTLRCSPRSGDLSVYWYQQSLDQGLQFLIQYYNGEERAKGNILERFSAQQFPDLHSELNLSSLELGDSALYFCASSVLGESNQPQHFGDGTRLSIL.

The V call is TRBV6-1, the J call TRBJ2-5, with 9 nucleotides matching TRBD1. Germline CDR1 and CDR2: MNHNS and SASEGT. The CDR3 has 13 amino acids. The J segment lost 5 bases and the V segment lost 7 bases, leaving 5 bases of the junction unmatched. CDR3 residues: CASKLTGGETQYF. The CDR3 nucleotides read TGTGCCAGCAAGTTGACAGGGGGGGAGACCCAGTACTTC.

The chain recombines TRBV7-3 with TRBJ2-5; D uncertain. V lost 5 bases and J lost 4, with 11 bases in between. The CDR3 covers 13 residues. Germline values: CDR1 SGHTA, CDR2 FQGTGA. CDR3 region: CASSRSTPETQYF. CDR3 in DNA: TGTGCCAGCAGCCGTAGCACCCCAGAGACCCAGTACTTC.

The genes are TRBV11-2 and TRBJ2-7; no firm D call. Germline V gene lookup returns CDR1 SGHAT and CDR2 FQNNGV. This CDR3 has 15 amino acids. Trimming cost V 4 bases and J 3 bases, with 16 bases left between them. DNA of the CDR3: TGTGCCAGCAGCTCCCCGAGCGTACGAGGCTACGAGCAGTACTTC. Protein: CASSSPSVRGYEQYF.

The V call is TRBV18, the J call TRBJ2-2; D is possibly TRBD1 (6 bases). Germline V gene data show CDR1 as KGHSH and CDR2 as LQKENI. The CDR3 sequence is 15 residues long. The V gene lost 6 bases and the J gene lost 5 bases, with 16 bases spanning the gap. This CDR3 is CASSELQGRTGELFF. The CDR3 coding sequence is TGTGCCAGCTCCGAACTGCAGGGGCGTACCGGGGAGCTGTTTTTT.

This clone was found once. This chain uses TRBV28 with TRBJ1-4; 7 positions match TRBD1. The germline CDR1 and CDR2 sequences are MDHEN and SYDVKM. Germline trimming cut 6 bases from V and 0 bases from J; bases unmatched to any gene: 7. This CDR3 contains 16 residues. As DNA, the CDR3 is TGTGCCAGCAGGAGGGGACAGACCTCAACTAATGAAAAACTGTTTTTT. Protein product: CASRRGQTSTNEKLFF.

The chain employs TRBV7-2 and TRBJ1-5; TRBD1 matches 9 bases. After removal of 5 bases from V and 4 bases from J, the junction contained 3 bases not matched to a gene. In germline, CDR1 is SGHTA, CDR2 FQGNSA. The CDR3 extends over 14 amino acids. DNA of the CDR3: TGTGCCAGCAGCCCGGGGACAGGGAATCAGCCCCAGCATTTT. Encoded protein: CASSPGTGNQPQHF.

The V call is TRBV7-2, the J call TRBJ2-5; 15 positions match TRBD2. This CDR3 has 18 residues. The ends lost 5 bases at V and 5 bases at J; junction bases unmatched: 12. The V gene's germline CDR1 is SGHTA and CDR2 FQGNSA. CDR3 loop: CASSTGLAGGALGETQYF. DNA for the CDR3: TGTGCCAGCAGCACGGGACTAGCGGGGGGCGCATTAGGGGAGACCCAGTACTTC.

J is TRBJ2-5 and V is TRBV28, with 7 bases matching TRBD1. The J call may be in error: the DNA end matches TRBJ2-7 better. The CDR3 spans 16 residues. Germline V lookup: CDR1 MDHEN, CDR2 SYDVKM. CDR3 amino acids: CASSFHRSTGYYEQYF. In DNA, the CDR3 is TGTGCCAGCAGTTTTCATCGGTCGACAGGGTACTACGAGCAGTACTTC.

The chain couples TRBV4-1 to TRBJ1-4, with 10 bases identical to TRBD1. Germline CDR1 MGHRA, CDR2 YSYEKL. V lost 5 bases, J lost 0 bases, and 3 bases stayed unmatched. The CDR3 sequence is 16 residues long. In nucleotides, the CDR3 is TGCGCCAGCAGCGGGGACAGGGGATCAACTAATGAAAAACTGTTTTTT. Translating it yields CASSGDRGSTNEKLFF.

A few counts support this clone. The V call is TRBV15, the J call TRBJ2-7; 10 positions agree with TRBD1. Looked up from germline, CDR1 is LNHNV and CDR2 is YYDKDF (reference sequence). This CDR3 region has 15 residues. With 1 base clipped from V and 1 base from J, the junction kept 1 base outside the gene matches. The DNA for the CDR3 is TGTGCCACCAGCAGAGGGACAGGGGGGTCCTACGAGCAGTACTTC. This translates into CATSRGTGGSYEQYF. Full variable domain (remainder filled in from reference TRBV15 and TRBJ2-7): DAMVIQNPRYQVTQFGKPVTLSCSQTLNHNVMYWYQQKSSQAPKLLFHYYDKDFNNEADTPDNFQSRRPNTSFCFLDIRSPGLGDTAMYLCATSRGTGGSYEQYFGPGTRLTVT.

V usage is TRBV4-3 and J usage is TRBJ1-6; 9 bases are a match to TRBD1. Looked up from germline, CDR1 is LGHNA and CDR2 is YSLEER. This CDR3 contains 14 residues. Losses at the gene ends were 4 bases for V and 7 bases for J; bases not matched to a gene: 2. For the CDR3, the DNA is TGCGCCAGCAGCCTCGGGACAGGGAATTCACCCCTCCACTTT. Protein product: CASSLGTGNSPLHF.

The chain uses TRBV9 and TRBJ1-2; 10 nucleotides match TRBD1. CDR1 and CDR2 (germline): SGDLS, YYNGEE. The CDR3 sequence is 15 residues long. J was trimmed by 4 bases and V by 2 bases; bases with no gene match: 5. CDR3 nucleotide sequence: TGTGCCAGCAGCGTGACAGGGGGCGCGGGCTATGGCTACACCTTC. Translation gives CASSVTGGAGYGYTF.

The genes are TRBV28 and TRBJ1-2; 11 positions match TRBD1. CDR3 length equals 13 residues. Germline V CDR1 and CDR2: MDHEN, SYDVKM. After removal of 6 bases from V and 7 bases from J, the junction contained 4 bases not matched to a gene. Here the CDR3 DNA reads TGTGCCAGCAGAGGACAGGGGGCCTCTGGCTACACCTTC. This gives the protein CASRGQGASGYTF.

The chain couples TRBV6-1 to TRBJ2-7; weak D call: TRBD1 (6 bases). Per the germline V gene, CDR1 is MNHNS and CDR2 is SASEGT. V lost 6 bases and J lost 3, with 18 bases in between. The CDR3 contains 15 residues. In DNA form, the CDR3 reads TGTGCCAGCAGGCTTACAGGGCTGCAAATCTACGAGCAGTACTTC. Its protein product is CASRLTGLQIYEQYF.

The V and J genes are TRBV5-1 and TRBJ2-2; 11 bases are a match to TRBD1. There are 16 residues in the CDR3. Germline V gives CDR1 SGHRS, CDR2 YFSETQ. V lost 1 base, J lost 5 bases, and 4 bases stayed unmatched. The CDR3 here is CASSLSRDRGTGELFF. In DNA, the CDR3 is TGCGCCAGCAGCTTGTCCCGGGACAGGGGGACCGGGGAGCTGTTTTTT. The whole variable domain, filled in from reference TRBV5-1 and TRBJ2-2, reads KAGVTQTPRYLIKTRGQQVTLSCSPISGHRSVSWYQQTPGQGLQFLFEYFSETQRNKGNFPGRFSGRQFSNSRSEMNVSTLELGDSALYLCASSLSRDRGTGELFFGEGSRLTVL.

This chain uses TRBV7-9 with TRBJ2-1; TRBD2 agrees at 7 bases. This CDR3 is 15 amino acids long. Germline values: CDR1 SEHNR, CDR2 FQNEAQ (reference sequence). V lost 0 bases, J lost 6 bases, and 5 bases stayed unmatched. CDR3 sequence (DNA): TGTGCCAGCAGCTTAGCCCGCGGGGGTTTCAATGAGCAGTTCTTC. Translating gives CASSLARGGFNEQFF.

The chain is built from TRBV4-1 and TRBJ2-2, with D possibly being TRBD2 (6 bases). Germline V lookup: CDR1 MGHRA, CDR2 YSYEKL. Trimming pared 8 bases from V and 2 bases from J, leaving 9 bases between. This CDR3 is 13 amino acids long. This chain's CDR3 is CASSGGNTGELFF. CDR3 bases: TGCGCCAGCTCCGGGGGTAACACCGGGGAGCTGTTTTTT.